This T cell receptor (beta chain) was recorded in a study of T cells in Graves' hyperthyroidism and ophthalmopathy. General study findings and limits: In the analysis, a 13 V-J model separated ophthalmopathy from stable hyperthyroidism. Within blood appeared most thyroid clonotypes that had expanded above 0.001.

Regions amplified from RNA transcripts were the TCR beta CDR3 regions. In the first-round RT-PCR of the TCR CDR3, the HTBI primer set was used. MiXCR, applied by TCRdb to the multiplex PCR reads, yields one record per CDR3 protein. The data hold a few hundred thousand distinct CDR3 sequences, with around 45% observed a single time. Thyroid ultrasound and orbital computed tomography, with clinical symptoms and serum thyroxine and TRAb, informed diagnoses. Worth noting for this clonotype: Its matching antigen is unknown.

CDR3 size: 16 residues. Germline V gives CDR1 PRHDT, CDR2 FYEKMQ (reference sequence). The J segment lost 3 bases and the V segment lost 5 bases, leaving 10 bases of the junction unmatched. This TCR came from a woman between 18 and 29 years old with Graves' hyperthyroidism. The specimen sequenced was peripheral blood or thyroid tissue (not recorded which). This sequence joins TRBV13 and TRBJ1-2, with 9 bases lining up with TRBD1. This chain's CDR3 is CASSLGQGGVYYGYTF. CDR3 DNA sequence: TGTGCCAGCAGCCTGGGACAGGGCGGGGTCTACTATGGCTACACCTTC.